This T cell receptor (beta chain) came from a study of blood T cells in healthy people across ages. Study information: Capturing about one barcoded beta molecule per two T cells was achieved by template switching. Notes on the study in general: With age, beta diversity per million T cells declined roughly linearly, significantly by over 35.

A second roughly 7 to 11 cycle PCR used barcoded and J-beta primers. A template-switch adaptor with 12 random nucleotides tagged each cDNA molecule. Per sample, CDR3-containing paired-end reads numbered at least 2.5 million. TCRdb processed the 5' RACE reads anew with MiXCR; each CDR3 protein has one entry. The profile shows approximately 810,000 distinct CDR3 sequences, approximately 35% of them singletons. As concerns this clonotype: What it binds is unknown.

This CDR3 spans 13 amino acids. Germline V gene sequence: CDR1 MNHEY, CDR2 SVGAGI. Trimming removed 6 bases from V and 7 bases from J; junction bases left unmatched: 4. The sequenced sample was blood. The receptor was derived from a man between 18 and 35 years old in good health. V is TRBV6-5 and J is TRBJ1-5, with TRBD1 matching 9 bases. The CDR3: CASRSGTGQPQHF. As DNA, the CDR3 is TGTGCCAGCAGGTCCGGGACAGGGCAGCCCCAGCATTTT.